Listed below are T cell receptor beta chains from one sample, sequenced in a study of T cell responses to AZD1222 COVID-19 vaccine. Here immunoSEQ multiplex PCR was the method, and the copy in TCRdb shows in-frame clones only, minus some. The table lists about 170,000 clones, approximately 90% of them singletons. Sample: peripheral blood, taken on day 0 of AZD1222 vaccination. These receptors were collected from an adult in good health. Both conserved end residues are part of each CDR3. A D gene is named only where the DNA matches it firmly. Clone size is given for some rows only: seen once, a few or many times, or a class if the clone is expanded.

TRBJ1-2 TRBV5-6 . . TGTGCCACCAGAAGGGACGGGGTTGATGGCTACACCTTC CATRRDGVDGYTF
TRBJ1-1 TRBV7-9 . TRBD1 TGTGCCAGCAGCTTAGCGGGACAGTGGAACACTGAAGCTTTCTTT CASSLAGQWNTEAFF
TRBJ2-2 TRBV27 . TRBD1 TGTGCCAGCAGCACGGGACAGGGATTGCCCGGGGAGCTGTTTTTT CASSTGQGLPGELFF
TRBJ1-1 TRBV14 . TRBD1 TGTGCCAGCAGCCAAGATGTGGGGAACAGGGGGCGGACTGAAGCTTTCTTT CASSQDVGNRGRTEAFF
TRBJ1-2 TRBV7-9 . . TGTGCCAGCATTCCCAGCGCATCTAACTATGGCTACACCTTC CASIPSASNYGYTF
TRBJ1-1 TRBV6-5 . . TGTGCCAGCAGGGAGATGGGGGGGCAGACTGAAGCTTTCTTT CASREMGGQTEAFF
TRBJ2-3 TRBV10-2 . . TGCGCCAGCAGCTGGGAGATCGACACAGATACGCAGTATTTT CASSWEIDTDTQYF
TRBJ2-1 TRBV7-9 . . TGTGCCAGCAGCTCCGCGGTGAATGAGCAGTTCTTC CASSSAVNEQFF
TRBJ2-3 TRBV6-5 . TRBD1 TGTGCCAGCAGTTACTACAGGGGGGAAGTAGATACGCAGTATTTT CASSYYRGEVDTQYF
TRBJ1-3 TRBV5-1 once . TGCGCCAGCAGCCTGACAGGCAGCTCTGGAAACACCATATATTTT CASSLTGSSGNTIYF
TRBJ1-2 TRBV3-1/TRBV3-2 . TRBD1 TGTGCCAGCAGCCTCATTGGGACCGGGACAGGGTTGGGTGGCTACACCTTC CASSLIGTGTGLGGYTF
TRBJ1-5 TRBV10-3 . . TGTGCCATCGGGGGGCAGGGGCCGAATCAGCCCCAGCATTTT CAIGGQGPNQPQHF
TRBJ1-1 TRBV5-4 . TRBD1 TGTGCCAGCAGCCCAACGGGACAGATGAACACTGAAGCTTTCTTT CASSPTGQMNTEAFF
TRBJ1-1 TRBV3-1/TRBV3-2 . TRBD1 TGTGCCAGCAGCCTGATGAGACAGGGGAACACTGAAGCTTTCTTT CASSLMRQGNTEAFF
TRBJ2-3 TRBV6-2/TRBV6-3 . TRBD1 TGTGCCAGCAGCGACGGACAGGGAATCACAGATACGCAGTATTTT CASSDGQGITDTQYF
TRBJ2-1 TRBV19 . . TGTGCCAGTAGTTCCGACAGGAGCTCCTACAATGAGCAGTTCTTC CASSSDRSSYNEQFF
TRBJ1-3 TRBV6-5 . . TGTGCCAGCACCCCCTCCCTTGGAAACACCATATATTTT CASTPSLGNTIYF
TRBJ1-2 TRBV19 . . TGTGCCAGTAGGGGCGCGAACTATGGCTACACCTTC CASRGANYGYTF
TRBJ2-1 TRBV4-1 . TRBD2 TGCGCCAGCAGCCAAGAGCCAGGACTAGTAAGTGAGCAGTTCTTC CASSQEPGLVSEQFF
TRBJ1-5 TRBV10-3 . . TGTGCCATCAGTGAGGGACTGAATAGCAATCAGCCCCAGCATTTT CAISEGLNSNQPQHF
TRBJ1-6 TRBV6-6 . . TGTGCCAGCAGCTCGCACCGGGACCTAACCGTTACTGTTAATTCACCCCTCCACTTT CASSSHRDLTVTVNSPLHF
TRBJ1-1 TRBV28 . . TGTGCCAGCTCAGGGCTTGAAGCTTTCTTT CASSGLEAFF
TRBJ2-1 TRBV19 . . TGTGCCAGTAGTGACTATTACAATGAGCAGTTCTTC CASSDYYNEQFF
TRBJ2-1 TRBV6-5 . . TGTGCCAGCAGTTACTTTCGGCCAGGGGCCAATGAGCAGTTCTTC CASSYFRPGANEQFF
TRBJ1-1 TRBV27 . . TGTGCCAGCAGTTTGGGCAGGGAGGGCACTGAAGCTTTCTTT CASSLGREGTEAFF
TRBJ1-5 TRBV7-6 . TRBD1 TGTGCCAGCAGCTTAGGCCAGGGGGCTTATCAGCCCCAGCATTTT CASSLGQGAYQPQHF
TRBJ1-1 TRBV6-9 . . TGTGCCAGCAGTTCAGGGCAGAACACTGAAGCTTTCTTT CASSSGQNTEAFF
TRBJ1-6 TRBV24-1 . . TGTGCCACCAGAAGGGGGGGGGACGCCGATCCTCTCCACTTT CATRRGGDADPLHF
TRBJ2-7 TRBV3-1/TRBV3-2 . TRBD2 TGTGCCAGCAGCCAAGTGGGTCTAGCGGGAACCCCTTACGAGCAGTACTTC CASSQVGLAGTPYEQYF
TRBJ2-7 TRBV6-5 . TRBD2 TGTGCCAGCAGACTAGCGGGAGAGCAGTACTTC CASRLAGEQYF
TRBJ2-3 TRBV15 . TRBD1 TGTGCCACCAGCCGCGGACAGGAAACTCCAGCAGATACGCAGTATTTT CATSRGQETPADTQYF
TRBJ1-2 TRBV7-9 . TRBD1 TGTGCCAGCAACCCACCAGGGGGCTCTGATGGCTACACCTTC CASNPPGGSDGYTF